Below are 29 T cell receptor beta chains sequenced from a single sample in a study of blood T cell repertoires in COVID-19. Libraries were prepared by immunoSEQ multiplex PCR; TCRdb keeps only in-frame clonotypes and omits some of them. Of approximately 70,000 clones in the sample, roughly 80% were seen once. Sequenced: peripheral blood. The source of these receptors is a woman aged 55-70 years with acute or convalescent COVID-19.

CDR3 sequence (DNA): TGTGCTAGTGGCCTGGGACAGAGCTCTGGAAACACCATATATTTT. Translation: CASGLGQSSGNTIYF. The rearrangement links TRBV12-5 to TRBJ1-3; 7 nucleotides match TRBD1. Losses at the gene ends were 6 bases for V and 0 bases for J; bases not matched to a gene: 5. Germline assignment: CDR1 LGHNT and CDR2 FRNRAP. The CDR3 length is 15 residues.

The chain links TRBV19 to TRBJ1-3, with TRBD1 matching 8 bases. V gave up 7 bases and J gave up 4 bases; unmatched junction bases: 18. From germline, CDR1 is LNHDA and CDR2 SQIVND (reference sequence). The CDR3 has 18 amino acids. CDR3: CASTLWGDRGPHGNTIYF. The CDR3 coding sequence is TGTGCCAGTACCCTGTGGGGCGACAGGGGCCCTCACGGAAACACCATATATTTT.

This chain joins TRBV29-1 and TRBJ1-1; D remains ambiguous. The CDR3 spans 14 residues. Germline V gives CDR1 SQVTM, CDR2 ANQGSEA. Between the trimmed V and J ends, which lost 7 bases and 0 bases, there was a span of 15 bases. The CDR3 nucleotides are TGCAGCGCCAAAAAAGCGGTCATGAACACTGAAGCTTTCTTT. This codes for CSAKKAVMNTEAFF.

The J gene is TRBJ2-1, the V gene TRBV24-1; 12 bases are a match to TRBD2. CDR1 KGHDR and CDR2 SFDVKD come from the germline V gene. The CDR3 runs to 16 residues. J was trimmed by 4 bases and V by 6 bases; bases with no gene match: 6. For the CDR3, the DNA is TGTGCCACCAGTAGTACTAGCGGGGGGTATTACAATGAGCAGTTCTTC. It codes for CATSSTSGGYYNEQFF.

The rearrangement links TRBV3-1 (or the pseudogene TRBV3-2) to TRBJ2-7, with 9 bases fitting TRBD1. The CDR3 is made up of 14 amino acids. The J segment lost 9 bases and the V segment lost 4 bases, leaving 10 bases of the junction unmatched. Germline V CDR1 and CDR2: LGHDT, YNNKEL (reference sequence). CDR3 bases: TGTGCCAGCAGCCCGGGACAGGGCCGGCACGGGCAGTACTTC. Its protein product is CASSPGQGRHGQYF.

The CDR3, as DNA: TGTGCCAGCAGTTGGTCGGGACAGGATAACACCGGGGAGCTGTTTTTT. Protein sequence: CASSWSGQDNTGELFF. The rearrangement joins TRBV6-6 to TRBJ2-2, with 8 bases aligning to TRBD1. The CDR3 loop spans 16 amino acids. Germline V gene data show CDR1 as MNHNY and CDR2 as SVGAGI (reference sequence). V lost 4 bases, J lost 2 bases, and 6 bases stayed unmatched.

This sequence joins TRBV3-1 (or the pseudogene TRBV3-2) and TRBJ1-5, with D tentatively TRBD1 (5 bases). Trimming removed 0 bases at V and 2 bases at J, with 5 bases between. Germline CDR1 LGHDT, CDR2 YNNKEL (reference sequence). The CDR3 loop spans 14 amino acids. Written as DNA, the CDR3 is TGTGCCAGCAGCCAAGACAGGGGCAATCAGCCCCAGCATTTT. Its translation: CASSQDRGNQPQHF.

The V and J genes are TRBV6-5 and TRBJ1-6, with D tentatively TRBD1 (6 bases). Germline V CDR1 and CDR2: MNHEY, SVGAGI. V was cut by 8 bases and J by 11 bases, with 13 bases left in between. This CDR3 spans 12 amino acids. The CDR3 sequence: CASLPRGPPLHF. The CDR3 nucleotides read TGTGCCAGCTTACCCAGGGGCCCACCCCTCCACTTT.

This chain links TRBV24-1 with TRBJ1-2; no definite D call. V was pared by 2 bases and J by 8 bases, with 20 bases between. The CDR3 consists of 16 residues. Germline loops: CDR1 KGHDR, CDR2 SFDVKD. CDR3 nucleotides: TGTGCCACCAGTGATTCGAGGACGGGAAGAATTCGGGGCTACACCTTC. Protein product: CATSDSRTGRIRGYTF.

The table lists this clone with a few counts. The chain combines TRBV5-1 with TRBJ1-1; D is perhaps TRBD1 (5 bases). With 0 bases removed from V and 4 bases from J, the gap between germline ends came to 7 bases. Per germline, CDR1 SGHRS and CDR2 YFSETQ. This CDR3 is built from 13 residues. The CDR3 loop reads CASSLEGITEAFF. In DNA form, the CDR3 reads TGCGCCAGCAGCTTGGAGGGGATCACTGAAGCTTTCTTT.

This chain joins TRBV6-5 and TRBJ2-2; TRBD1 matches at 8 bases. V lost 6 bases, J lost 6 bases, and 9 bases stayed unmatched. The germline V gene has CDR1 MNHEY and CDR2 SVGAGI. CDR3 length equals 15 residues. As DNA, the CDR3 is TGTGCCAGCAGCGGGCGGACAGGGACACCCGGGGAGCTGTTTTTT. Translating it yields CASSGRTGTPGELFF.

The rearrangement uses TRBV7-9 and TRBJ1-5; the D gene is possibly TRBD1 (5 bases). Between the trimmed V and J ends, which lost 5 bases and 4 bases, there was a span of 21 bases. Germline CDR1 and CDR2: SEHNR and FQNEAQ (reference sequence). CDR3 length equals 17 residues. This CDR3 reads CASSQWGPKKENQPQHF. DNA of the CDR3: TGTGCCAGCAGCCAATGGGGCCCTAAAAAGGAAAATCAGCCCCAGCATTTT.

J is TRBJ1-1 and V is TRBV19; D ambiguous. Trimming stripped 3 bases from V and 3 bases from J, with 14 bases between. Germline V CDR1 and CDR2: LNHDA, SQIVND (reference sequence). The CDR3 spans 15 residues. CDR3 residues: CASSIEVERYTEAFF. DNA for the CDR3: TGTGCCAGTAGTATTGAGGTAGAGAGATACACTGAAGCTTTCTTT.

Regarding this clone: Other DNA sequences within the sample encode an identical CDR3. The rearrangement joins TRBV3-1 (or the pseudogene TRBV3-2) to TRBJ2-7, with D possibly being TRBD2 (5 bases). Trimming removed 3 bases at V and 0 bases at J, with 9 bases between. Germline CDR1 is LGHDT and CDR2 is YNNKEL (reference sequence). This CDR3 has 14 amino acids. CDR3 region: CASSQRTPSYEQYF. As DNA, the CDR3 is TGTGCCAGCAGCCAGAGGACTCCCTCCTACGAGCAGTACTTC.

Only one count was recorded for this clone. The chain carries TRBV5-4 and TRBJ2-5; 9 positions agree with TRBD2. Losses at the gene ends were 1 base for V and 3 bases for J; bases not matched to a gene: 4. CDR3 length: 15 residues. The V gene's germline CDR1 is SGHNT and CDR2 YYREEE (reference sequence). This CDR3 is CASSLLASGKETQYF. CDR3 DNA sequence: TGTGCCAGCAGCTTGTTGGCTAGCGGGAAAGAGACCCAGTACTTC.

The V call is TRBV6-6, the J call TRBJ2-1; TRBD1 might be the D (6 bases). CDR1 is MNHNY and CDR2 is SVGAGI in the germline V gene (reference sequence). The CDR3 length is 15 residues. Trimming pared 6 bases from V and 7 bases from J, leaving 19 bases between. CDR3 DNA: TGTGCCAGCAGGAGACTGGACAGCGATATGAATGAGCAGTTCTTC. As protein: CASRRLDSDMNEQFF.

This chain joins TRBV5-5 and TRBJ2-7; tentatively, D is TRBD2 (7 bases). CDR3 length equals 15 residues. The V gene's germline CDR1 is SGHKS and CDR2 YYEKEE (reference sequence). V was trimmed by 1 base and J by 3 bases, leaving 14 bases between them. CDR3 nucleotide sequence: TGTGCCAGCAGCTTGTCGAGGGGGGGCTACTACGAGCAGTACTTC. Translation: CASSLSRGGYYEQYF.

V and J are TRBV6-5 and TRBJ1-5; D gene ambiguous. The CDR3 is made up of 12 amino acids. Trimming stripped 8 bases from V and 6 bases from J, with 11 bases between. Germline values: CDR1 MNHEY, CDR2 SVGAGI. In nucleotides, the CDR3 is TGTGCCAGCGGCCAACCCCCTCAGCCCCAGCATTTT. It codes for CASGQPPQPQHF.

CDR3 sequence (DNA): TGTGCCAGCAGCCAAGGGGGTCCTAGCGGGTCAGATACGCAGTATTTT. Its translation is CASSQGGPSGSDTQYF. The chain recombines TRBV4-2 with TRBJ2-3, with TRBD2 identical over 8 bases. This CDR3 is 16 amino acids long. Germline CDR1 reads LGHNA; CDR2 reads YNFKEQ. The trim removed 1 base at V and 4 bases at J, leaving 7 bases unmatched.

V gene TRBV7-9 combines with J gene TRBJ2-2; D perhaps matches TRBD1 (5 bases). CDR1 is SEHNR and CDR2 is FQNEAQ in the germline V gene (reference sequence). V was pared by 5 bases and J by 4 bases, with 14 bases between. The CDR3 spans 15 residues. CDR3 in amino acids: CASSQQDLRTGELFF. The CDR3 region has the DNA TGTGCCAGCAGCCAACAGGATCTGCGCACCGGGGAGCTGTTTTTT.

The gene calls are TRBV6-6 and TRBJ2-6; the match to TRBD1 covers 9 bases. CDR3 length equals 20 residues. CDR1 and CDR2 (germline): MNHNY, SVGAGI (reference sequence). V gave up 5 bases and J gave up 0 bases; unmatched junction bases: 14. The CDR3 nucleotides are TGTGCCAGCAGTCCCCGCATAGGGGGACAGGGATCCTCTGGGGCCAACGTCCTGACTTTC. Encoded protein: CASSPRIGGQGSSGANVLTF.

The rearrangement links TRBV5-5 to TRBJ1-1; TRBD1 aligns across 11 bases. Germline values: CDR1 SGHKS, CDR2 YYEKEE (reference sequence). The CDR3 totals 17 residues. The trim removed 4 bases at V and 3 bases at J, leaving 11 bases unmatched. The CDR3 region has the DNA TGTGCCAGCAGCCCGGGACAGGGGGAACCCGGTGACACTGAAGCTTTCTTT. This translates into CASSPGQGEPGDTEAFF. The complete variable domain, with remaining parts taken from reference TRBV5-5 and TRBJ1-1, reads DAGVTQSPTHLIKTRGQQVTLRCSPISGHKSVSWYQQVLGQGPQFIFQYYEKEERGRGNFPDRFSARQFPNYSSELNVNALLLGDSALYLCASSPGQGEPGDTEAFFGQGTRLTVV.

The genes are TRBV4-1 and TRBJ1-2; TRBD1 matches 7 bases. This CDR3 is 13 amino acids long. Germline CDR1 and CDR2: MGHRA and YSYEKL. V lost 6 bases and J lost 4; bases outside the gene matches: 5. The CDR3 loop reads CASRSPGGYGYTF. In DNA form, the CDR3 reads TGCGCCAGCAGATCTCCAGGGGGCTATGGCTACACCTTC.

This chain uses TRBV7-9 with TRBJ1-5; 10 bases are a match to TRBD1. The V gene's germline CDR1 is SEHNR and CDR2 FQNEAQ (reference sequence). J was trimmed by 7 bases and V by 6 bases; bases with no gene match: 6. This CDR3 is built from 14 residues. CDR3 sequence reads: CASSGTGDPQPQHF. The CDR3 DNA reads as TGTGCCAGCAGTGGGACAGGGGATCCCCAGCCCCAGCATTTT. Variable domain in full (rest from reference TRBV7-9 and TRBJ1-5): DTGVSQNPRHKITKRGQNVTFRCDPISEHNRLYWYRQTLGQGPEFLTYFQNEAQLEKSRLLSDRFSAERPKGSFSTLEIQRTEQGDSAMYLCASSGTGDPQPQHFGDGTRLSIL.

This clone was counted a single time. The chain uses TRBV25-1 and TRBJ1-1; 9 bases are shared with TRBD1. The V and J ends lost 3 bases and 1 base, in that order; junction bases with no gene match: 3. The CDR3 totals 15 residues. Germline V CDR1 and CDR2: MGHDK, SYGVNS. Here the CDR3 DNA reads TGTGCCAGCAGTGAGGCGGGACAGGGGAACACTGAAGCTTTCTTT. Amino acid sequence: CASSEAGQGNTEAFF.

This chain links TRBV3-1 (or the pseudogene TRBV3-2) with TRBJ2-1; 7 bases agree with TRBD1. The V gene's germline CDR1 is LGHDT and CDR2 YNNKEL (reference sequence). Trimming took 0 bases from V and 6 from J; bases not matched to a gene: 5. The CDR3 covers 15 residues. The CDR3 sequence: CASSQDRAGGNEQFF. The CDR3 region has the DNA TGTGCCAGCAGCCAAGATCGGGCAGGGGGCAATGAGCAGTTCTTC.

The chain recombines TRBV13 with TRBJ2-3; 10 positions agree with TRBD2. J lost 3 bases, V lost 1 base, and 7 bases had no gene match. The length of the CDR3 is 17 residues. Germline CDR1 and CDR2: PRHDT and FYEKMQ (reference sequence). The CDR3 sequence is CASSLVGLAGDTDTQYF. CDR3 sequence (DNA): TGTGCCAGCAGCTTAGTGGGGCTAGCGGGGGATACAGATACGCAGTATTTT.

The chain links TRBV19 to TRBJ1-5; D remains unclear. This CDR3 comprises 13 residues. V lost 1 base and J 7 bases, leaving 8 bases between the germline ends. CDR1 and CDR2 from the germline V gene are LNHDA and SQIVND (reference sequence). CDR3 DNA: TGTGCCAGTAGTATAGTAGTTCTACAGCCCCAGCATTTT. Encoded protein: CASSIVVLQPQHF.

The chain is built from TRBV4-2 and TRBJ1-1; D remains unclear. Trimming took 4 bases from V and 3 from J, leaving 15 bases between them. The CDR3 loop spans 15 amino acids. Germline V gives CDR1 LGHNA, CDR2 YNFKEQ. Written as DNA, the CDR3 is TGTGCCAGCAGCCGCGGTGTGTCCCGGGACACTGAAGCTTTCTTT. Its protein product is CASSRGVSRDTEAFF.